Listed below are T cell receptor beta chains from one sample, sequenced in a study of technical replicates of blood from several donors. Assay: immunoSEQ multiplex PCR; the TCRdb copy retains only in-frame clones and omits some. Of around 72,000 clones listed, about 91% are singletons. Specimen: T cells isolated from PBMCs. The receptor source for this set is a human donor in good health. CDR3s include the opening cysteine and the closing phenylalanine or tryptophan. The D gene is left open where the match is weak. Clone size is given for some rows only: seen once, a few or many times, or a class if the clone is expanded.

V gene	clone size	D gene	J gene	CDR3 length	CDR3 DNA	CDR3 protein
TRBV6-6	-	TRBD2	TRBJ2-1	14	TGTGCCAGCGCGCTAGCGGGGGGGTTGAATGAGCAGTTCTTC	CASALAGGLNEQFF
TRBV9	-	TRBD2	TRBJ2-1	14	TGTGCCAGCAGCCCGGGACTAGCCGACAATGAGCAGTTCTTC	CASSPGLADNEQFF
TRBV4-1	-	TRBD1	TRBJ2-1	17	TGCGCCAGCAGCCTGATAGGAGACAGGGAAGTAAACAATGAGCAGTTCTTC	CASSLIGDREVNNEQFF
TRBV15	-	TRBD2	TRBJ2-1	15	TGTGCCACCAGCAGAATACAGCGGGATTACAATGAGCAGTTCTTC	CATSRIQRDYNEQFF
TRBV7-9	-	TRBD1	TRBJ1-2	15	TGTGCCAGCAGCTTAGTTCAGGGGGCTAACTATGGCTACACCTTC	CASSLVQGANYGYTF
TRBV7-8	once	-	TRBJ2-5	15	TGTGCCAGCAGCTTAAGAGCGGCGACGAGGGAGACCCAGTACTTC	CASSLRAATRETQYF
TRBV27	-	TRBD1	TRBJ1-2	13	TGTGCCACTGGATCCGGGACAGGGGGTAAAAACACCTTC	CATGSGTGGKNTF
TRBV6-5	-	-	TRBJ1-1	14	TGTGCCAGCAGTACTATGGGGCCCCACACTGAAGCTTTCTTT	CASSTMGPHTEAFF
TRBV9	-	TRBD1	TRBJ1-2	14	TGTGCCAGCGGGACAGGGTTCCCTAACTATGGCTACACCTTC	CASGTGFPNYGYTF
TRBV6-5	-	-	TRBJ2-7	14	TGTGCCAGCAGTTACCTGGGACAAGCCTACGAGCAGTACTTC	CASSYLGQAYEQYF
TRBV28	-	-	TRBJ2-1	13	TGTGCCAGCAGTTTGCGCTTACCCAATGAGCAGTTCTTC	CASSLRLPNEQFF
TRBV27	-	-	TRBJ2-3	15	TGTGCCAGCAGTTTCCAAGGGGGAAGCACAGATACGCAGTATTTT	CASSFQGGSTDTQYF
TRBV4-3	-	-	TRBJ2-7	13	TGCGCCAGCAGCCAAGGACTTAATTACGAGCAGTACTTC	CASSQGLNYEQYF
TRBV7-9	-	-	TRBJ2-2	16	TGTGCCAGCAGCACCTCGAGGACAGTGAATTCCGGGGAGCTGTTTTTT	CASSTSRTVNSGELFF
TRBV28	-	-	TRBJ2-3	13	TGTGCCAGCAGTTCGTGGGGGGAAGATACGCAGTATTTT	CASSSWGEDTQYF
TRBV10-3	-	TRBD1	TRBJ1-2	13	TGTGCCATCAGTGGACAGGGACAGGGTGGCTACACCTTC	CAISGQGQGGYTF
TRBV9	-	-	TRBJ2-7	15	TGTGCCAGCAGCGCGAGCCCGGGACACAACTACGAGCAGTACTTC	CASSASPGHNYEQYF
TRBV5-6	few	-	TRBJ1-1	15	TGTGCCAGCAGCTCCGCGACAGGATGGAACACTGAAGCTTTCTTT	CASSSATGWNTEAFF
TRBV28	-	TRBD2	TRBJ2-7	14	TGTGCCAGCAGCAGCGGGGGGCCCACCTACGAGCAGTACTTC	CASSSGGPTYEQYF
TRBV4-1	-	-	TRBJ1-2	15	TGCGCCAGCAGCCAAGCAGTACGGGGAAGCTATGGCTACACCTTC	CASSQAVRGSYGYTF
TRBV4-3	few	TRBD2	TRBJ2-1	14	TGCGCCAGCAGCCTATTTACTAGCGCGACCGAGCAGTTCTTC	CASSLFTSATEQFF
TRBV14	-	-	TRBJ2-3	14	TGTGCCAGCAGCGTCGGGTTATACACAGATACGCAGTATTTT	CASSVGLYTDTQYF
TRBV28	-	-	TRBJ1-1	14	TGTGCCAGCAGTTTAACAGGGATGAACACTGAAGCTTTCTTT	CASSLTGMNTEAFF
TRBV11-3	-	TRBD1	TRBJ2-5	14	TGTGCCAGCAGCCAGGGGACAGAACGAGAGACCCAGTACTTC	CASSQGTERETQYF
TRBV28	-	-	TRBJ1-4	16	TGTGCCAGCAGTTCAGGGGATTACAGGACGAATGAAAAACTGTTTTTT	CASSSGDYRTNEKLFF
TRBV14	-	-	TRBJ2-2	16	TGTGCCAGCAGCCATGGGGACTGGGTCGGGACCGGGGAGCTGTTTTTT	CASSHGDWVGTGELFF
TRBV28	-	TRBD1	TRBJ1-5	13	TGTGCCACCGTCGGACAGGGAGATCAGCCCCAGCATTTT	CATVGQGDQPQHF
TRBV2	-	TRBD1	TRBJ1-5	15	TGTGCCAGCAGTGAACCCCGGACAGGAGGTCAGCCCCAGCATTTT	CASSEPRTGGQPQHF
TRBV7-9	-	TRBD1	TRBJ1-5	14	TGTGCCAGCAGCCGGGACAGGGCTAATCAGCCCCAGCATTTT	CASSRDRANQPQHF
TRBV7-9	-	TRBD1	TRBJ2-5	13	TGTGCCAGCAGCCCCCCAGGGGGAGAGACCCAGTACTTC	CASSPPGGETQYF
TRBV29-1	-	TRBD2	TRBJ2-7	12	TGCAGCGTTGAACAGGGAGGGTACGAGCAGTACTTC	CSVEQGGYEQYF
TRBV9	-	TRBD1	TRBJ2-1	14	TGTGCCAGCAGCGAATGGGACAGGGAAAATGAGCAGTTCTTC	CASSEWDRENEQFF
TRBV7-6	-	-	TRBJ2-7	14	TGTGCCAGCAGCTTAGGGTCTACGATCTACGAGCAGTACTTC	CASSLGSTIYEQYF
TRBV5-6	-	-	TRBJ2-7	13	TGTGCCAGCAGCTTCATGACAGCTAGAGAGCAGTACTTC	CASSFMTAREQYF
TRBV7-6	-	TRBD2	TRBJ2-1	21	TGTGCCAGCAGCTTCCCCGGGCCGGGACTAGCGGGAGATTCAAGATACAATGAGCAGTTCTTC	CASSFPGPGLAGDSRYNEQFF
TRBV5-1	-	-	TRBJ2-1	14	TGCGCCAGCAGTTCCGTTAGCTCCTACAATGAGCAGTTCTTC	CASSSVSSYNEQFF
TRBV5-4	-	-	TRBJ1-1	11	TGTGCCAGCAGCCGGGGCACTGAAGCTTTCTTT	CASSRGTEAFF
TRBV18	-	TRBD1	TRBJ1-1	15	TGTGCCAGCTCCTCGATGGGACAGGGATATACTGAAGCTTTCTTT	CASSSMGQGYTEAFF
TRBV12-5	-	TRBD2	TRBJ2-7	19	TGTGCTAGTGGTTCCCTAGCTAGCGGGAGACGGTGGAGTGAGGACGAGCAGTACTTC	CASGSLASGRRWSEDEQYF
TRBV5-6	-	-	TRBJ1-5	14	TGTGCCAGCAGCTTATATTATAGCAATCAGCCCCAGCATTTT	CASSLYYSNQPQHF
TRBV5-1	once	-	TRBJ1-3	15	TGCGCCAGCAGCTTGTCGCAGGGGTCTGGAAACACCATATATTTT	CASSLSQGSGNTIYF
TRBV15	-	TRBD1	TRBJ2-2	17	TGTGCCACCAGCAGAGCACCTGGACAGGGACGGTCCGGGGAGCTGTTTTTT	CATSRAPGQGRSGELFF
TRBV7-8	once	TRBD2	TRBJ2-2	16	TGTGCCAGCAGCCGTACTAGCGGTGAGAACACCGGGGAGCTGTTTTTT	CASSRTSGENTGELFF
TRBV6-5	-	-	TRBJ1-5	14	TGTGCCAGCAGTAAAAGGGGGGGAGGTCAGCCCCAGCATTTT	CASSKRGGGQPQHF
TRBV28	-	-	TRBJ1-1	12	TGTGCCAGCAGTTTTACAGGAACAGTGGCTTTCTTT	CASSFTGTVAFF
TRBV25-1	-	-	TRBJ2-5	13	TGTGCCAGCAGGGAGAATATCCCGGAGACCCAGTACTTC	CASRENIPETQYF
TRBV5-1	once	-	TRBJ1-2	17	TGCGCCAGCAGCTTGGGACTCGGGCTAAGGACAGTCTATGGCTACACCTTC	CASSLGLGLRTVYGYTF
TRBV7-3	-	-	TRBJ2-1	16	TGTGCCAGCAGAATTGGAAGGACTAAAATAGACAATGAGCAGTTCTTC	CASRIGRTKIDNEQFF
TRBV7-6	-	TRBD1	TRBJ1-2	15	TGTGCCAGCAGCTTAGGAATGGGGACAGAATATGGCTACACCTTC	CASSLGMGTEYGYTF
TRBV4-1	-	TRBD2	TRBJ2-7	15	TGCGCCAGCAGCCATCCCAGCGGGAGTTTTAGAGAGCAGTACTTC	CASSHPSGSFREQYF
TRBV27	-	TRBD2	TRBJ2-2	14	TGTGCCAGCAGTTTACTAGCGGGAGCCGGGGAGCTGTTTTTT	CASSLLAGAGELFF
TRBV10-2	-	-	TRBJ2-3	11	TGCGCCAGCACCCACACAGATACGCAGTATTTT	CASTHTDTQYF
TRBV29-1	-	TRBD2	TRBJ2-1	15	TGCAGCGTTGAGGGGAGCGGGAGAGTTTACAATGAGCAGTTCTTC	CSVEGSGRVYNEQFF
TRBV9	-	-	TRBJ2-2	15	TGTGCCAGCAGCGTCGCGACTAGAACCACCGGGGAGCTGTTTTTT	CASSVATRTTGELFF
TRBV13	-	-	TRBJ2-5	13	TGTGCCAGCAGTCAGTCCAGCGGAGAGACCCAGTACTTC	CASSQSSGETQYF
TRBV18	-	-	TRBJ1-1	13	TGTGCCAGCTGTCAGGAAGTAGGTACTGAAGCTTTCTTT	CASCQEVGTEAFF
TRBV2	-	-	TRBJ2-1	15	TGTGCCAGCAGTAAGGACTGGCAATCCTACAATGAGCAGTTCTTC	CASSKDWQSYNEQFF
TRBV29-1	few	-	TRBJ1-1	13	TGCAGCGTTGAAGGCAGATTGAACACTGAAGCTTTCTTT	CSVEGRLNTEAFF
TRBV29-1	few	-	TRBJ2-5	11	TGCAGCTGGGGGCAGGGCGAGACCCAGTACTTC	CSWGQGETQYF
TRBV29-1	-	TRBD1	TRBJ2-7	14	TGCAGCGTTGAAGCGGGGACAGGGACCTACGAGCAGTACTTC	CSVEAGTGTYEQYF